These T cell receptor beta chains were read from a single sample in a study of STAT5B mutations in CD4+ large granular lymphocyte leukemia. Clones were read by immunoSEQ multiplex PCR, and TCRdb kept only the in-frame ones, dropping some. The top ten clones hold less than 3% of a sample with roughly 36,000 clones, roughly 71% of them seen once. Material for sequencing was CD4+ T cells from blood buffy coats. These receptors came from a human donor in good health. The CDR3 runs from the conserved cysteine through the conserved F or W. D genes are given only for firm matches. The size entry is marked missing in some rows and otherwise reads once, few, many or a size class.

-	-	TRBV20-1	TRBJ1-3	TGCAGTGCCGCCGGAAACACCATATATTTT	CSAAGNTIYF
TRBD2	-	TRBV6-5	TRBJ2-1	TGTGCCAGCAGTTACCAGCGGGGGGGCCAAAATGAGCAGTTCTTC	CASSYQRGGQNEQFF
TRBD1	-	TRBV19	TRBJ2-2	TGTGCCAGTACCGCGGGACAGGTCTCGAACACCGGGGAGCTGTTTTTT	CASTAGQVSNTGELFF
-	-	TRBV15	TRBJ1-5	TGTGCCACCAGCAGAGTGGGGGTATTGGCCGGGCCCCAGCATTTT	CATSRVGVLAGPQHF
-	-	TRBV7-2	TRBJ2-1	TGTGCCAGCGGGCCCTCCTACAATGAGCAGTTCTTC	CASGPSYNEQFF
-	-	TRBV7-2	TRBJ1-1	TGTGCCAGCAGCCCCAAGACCCAAACTGAAGCTTTCTTT	CASSPKTQTEAFF
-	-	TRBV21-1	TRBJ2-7	TGTGCCAGCAGCAAAGTTGCAGGGCGACCCTACGAGCAGTACTTC	CASSKVAGRPYEQYF
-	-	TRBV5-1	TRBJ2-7	TGCGCCAGCACCCGGGAGGGGACAGGGACTTACGAGCAGTACTTC	CASTREGTGTYEQYF
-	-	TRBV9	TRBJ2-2	TGTGCCAGCAGCGTGAGTTGGGTTCCCGGGGAGCTGTTTTTT	CASSVSWVPGELFF
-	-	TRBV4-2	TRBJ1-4	TGTGCCAGCAGCCAAGCCCAATGGGGGGCTAATGAAAAACTGTTTTTT	CASSQAQWGANEKLFF
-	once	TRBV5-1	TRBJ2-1	TGCGCCAGCAGCTTGCCGGGGGGCACTAATGAGCAGTTCTTC	CASSLPGGTNEQFF
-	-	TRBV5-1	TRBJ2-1	TGCGCCAGCAGCTTTGCCAGGCGGAGCTCCTACAATGAGCAGTTCTTC	CASSFARRSSYNEQFF
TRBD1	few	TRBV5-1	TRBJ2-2	TGCGCCAGCAGCGGGACAGGGGAGAACACCGGGGAGCTGTTTTTT	CASSGTGENTGELFF
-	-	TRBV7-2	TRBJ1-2	TGTGCCAGCAGCTTAGACGGCCGCTATGGCTACACCTTC	CASSLDGRYGYTF